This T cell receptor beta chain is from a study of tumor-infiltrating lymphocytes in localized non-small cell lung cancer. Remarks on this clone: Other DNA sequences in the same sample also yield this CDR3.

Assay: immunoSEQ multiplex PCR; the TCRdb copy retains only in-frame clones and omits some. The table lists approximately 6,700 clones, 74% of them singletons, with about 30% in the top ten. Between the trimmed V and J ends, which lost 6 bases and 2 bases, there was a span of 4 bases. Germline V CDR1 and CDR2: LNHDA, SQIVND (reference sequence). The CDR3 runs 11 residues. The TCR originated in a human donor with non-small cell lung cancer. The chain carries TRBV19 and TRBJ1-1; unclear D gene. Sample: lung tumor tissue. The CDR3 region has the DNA TGTGCCAGTAGCCGAAACACTGAAGCTTTCTTT. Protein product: CASSRNTEAFF.